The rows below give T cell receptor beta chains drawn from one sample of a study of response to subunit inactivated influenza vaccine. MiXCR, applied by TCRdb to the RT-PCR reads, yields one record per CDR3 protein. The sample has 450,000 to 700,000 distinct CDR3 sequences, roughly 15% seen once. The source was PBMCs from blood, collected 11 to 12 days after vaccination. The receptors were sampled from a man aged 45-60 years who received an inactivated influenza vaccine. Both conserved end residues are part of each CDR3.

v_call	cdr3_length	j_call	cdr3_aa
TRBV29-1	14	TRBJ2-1	CSVGGGGGRNEQFF
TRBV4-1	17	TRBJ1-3	CASSQERLRVSGNTIYF
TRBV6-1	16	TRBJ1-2	CASSLTGTGANYGYTF
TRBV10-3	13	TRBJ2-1	CAIRDGGYNEQFF
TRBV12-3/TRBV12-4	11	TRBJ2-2	CASAGSGELFF
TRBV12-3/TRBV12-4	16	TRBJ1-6	CASSSGSSSYNSPLHF
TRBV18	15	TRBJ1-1	CASSLRVYRSEEAFF
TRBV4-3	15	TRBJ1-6	CASSQDTGYNSPLHF
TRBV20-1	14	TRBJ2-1	CSEVRQGQYNEQFF
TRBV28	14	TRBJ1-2	CASSPPFYKWGYTF
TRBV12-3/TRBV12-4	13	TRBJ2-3	CASSYQGRGTQYF
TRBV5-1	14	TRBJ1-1	CASSLGESTAEAFF
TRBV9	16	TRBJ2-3	CASSETSGLISNTQYF
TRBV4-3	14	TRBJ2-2	CASSQIAGGGELFF
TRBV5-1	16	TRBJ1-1	CASSPGTLSGNTEAFF
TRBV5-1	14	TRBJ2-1	CASSFRLAGGEQFF
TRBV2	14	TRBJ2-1	CASSAQSSYNEQFF
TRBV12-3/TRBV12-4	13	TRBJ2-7	CASSRTSSYEQYF
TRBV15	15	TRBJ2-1	CATSNGARGNNEQFF
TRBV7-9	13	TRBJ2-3	CATNSGGVDTQYF